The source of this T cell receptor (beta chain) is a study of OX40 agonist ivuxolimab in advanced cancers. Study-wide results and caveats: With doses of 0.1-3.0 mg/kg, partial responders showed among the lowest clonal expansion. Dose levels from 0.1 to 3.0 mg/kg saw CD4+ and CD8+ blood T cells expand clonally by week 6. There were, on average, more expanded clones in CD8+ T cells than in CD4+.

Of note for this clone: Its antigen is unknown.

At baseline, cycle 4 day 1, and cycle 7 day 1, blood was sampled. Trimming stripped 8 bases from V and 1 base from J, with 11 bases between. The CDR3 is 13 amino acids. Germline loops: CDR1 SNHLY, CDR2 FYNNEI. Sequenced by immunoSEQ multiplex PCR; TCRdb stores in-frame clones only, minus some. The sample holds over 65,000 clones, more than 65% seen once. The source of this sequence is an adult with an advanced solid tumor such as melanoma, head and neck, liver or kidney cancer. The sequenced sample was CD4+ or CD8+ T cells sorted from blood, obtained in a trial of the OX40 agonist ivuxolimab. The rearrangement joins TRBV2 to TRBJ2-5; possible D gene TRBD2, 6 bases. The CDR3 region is CASVRETQETQYF. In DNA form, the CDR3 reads TGTGCCAGCGTCCGGGAGACCCAAGAGACCCAGTACTTC.